Within the sample, the clone carrying this T cell receptor beta chain is medium-sized. The antigen is undetermined. These data belong to a study of T cells in localized non-small cell lung cancer. General study results and limits: A median about 62 of the top 100 tumor clones appeared in adjacent lung.

Only in-frame clones appear in the TCRdb table, and some are missing; sequencing was by immunoSEQ multiplex PCR. The sample yields some 26,000 clones, approximately 90% seen once. This CDR3 region has 15 residues. Trimming shortened V by 1 base and J by 6 bases, and 16 bases separated the two germline ends. Germline-derived CDR1 and CDR2 are SGHTS and YDEGEE. V is TRBV5-8 and J is TRBJ1-2, with D possibly TRBD1 on 6 matching bases. This receptor was identified in a woman aged 18 to 49 with stage I lung adenocarcinoma. The starting material was peripheral blood, obtained before any cancer treatment. This CDR3 is CASSLPNPGADGYTF. In DNA, the CDR3 is TGTGCCAGCAGCTTGCCCAATCCAGGGGCGGATGGCTACACCTTC.